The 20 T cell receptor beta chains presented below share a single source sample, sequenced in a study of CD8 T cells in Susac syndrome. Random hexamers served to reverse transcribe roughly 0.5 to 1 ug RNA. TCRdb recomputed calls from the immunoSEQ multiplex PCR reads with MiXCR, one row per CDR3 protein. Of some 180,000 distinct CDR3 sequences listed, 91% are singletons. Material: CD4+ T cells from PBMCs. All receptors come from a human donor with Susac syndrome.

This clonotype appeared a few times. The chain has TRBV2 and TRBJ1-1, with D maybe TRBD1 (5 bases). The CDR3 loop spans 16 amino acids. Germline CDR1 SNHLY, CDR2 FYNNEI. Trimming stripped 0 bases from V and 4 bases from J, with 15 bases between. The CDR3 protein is CASSEAGVLRGTEAFF. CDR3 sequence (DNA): TGTGCCAGCAGTGAAGCGGGGGTCTTAAGAGGCACTGAAGCTTTCTTT.

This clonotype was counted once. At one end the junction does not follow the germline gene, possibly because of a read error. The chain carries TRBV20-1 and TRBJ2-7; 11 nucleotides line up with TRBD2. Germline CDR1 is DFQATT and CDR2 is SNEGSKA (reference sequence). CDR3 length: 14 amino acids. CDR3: CSASSGRASFEQYF. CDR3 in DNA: TGCAGTGCAAGTAGCGGGAGGGCCTCCTTCGAGCAGTACTTC.

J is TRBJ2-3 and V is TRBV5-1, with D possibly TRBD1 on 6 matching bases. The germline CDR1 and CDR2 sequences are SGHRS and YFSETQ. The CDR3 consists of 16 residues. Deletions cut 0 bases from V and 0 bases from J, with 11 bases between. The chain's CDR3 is CASSLAGDRSTDTQYF. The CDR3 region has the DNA TGCGCCAGCAGCTTGGCCGGTGACAGGAGCACAGATACGCAGTATTTT.

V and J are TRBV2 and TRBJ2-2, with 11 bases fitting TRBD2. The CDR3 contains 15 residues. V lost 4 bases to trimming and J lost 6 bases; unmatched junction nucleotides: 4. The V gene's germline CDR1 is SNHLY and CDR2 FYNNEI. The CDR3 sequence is CASSGLAGMAGELFF. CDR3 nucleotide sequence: TGTGCCAGCAGTGGACTAGCGGGAATGGCCGGGGAGCTGTTTTTT.

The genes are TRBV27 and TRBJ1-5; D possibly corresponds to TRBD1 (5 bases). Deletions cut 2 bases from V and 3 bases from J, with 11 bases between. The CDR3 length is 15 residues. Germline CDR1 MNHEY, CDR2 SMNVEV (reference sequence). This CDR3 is CASSLQGFNNQPQHF. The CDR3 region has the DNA TGTGCCAGCAGTTTACAGGGATTTAACAATCAGCCCCAGCATTTT.

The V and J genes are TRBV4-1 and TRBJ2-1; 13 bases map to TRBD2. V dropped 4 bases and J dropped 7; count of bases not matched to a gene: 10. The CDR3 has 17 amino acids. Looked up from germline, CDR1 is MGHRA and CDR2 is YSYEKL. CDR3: CASSRLETSGRMNEQFF. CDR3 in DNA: TGCGCCAGCAGCCGGCTCGAGACTAGCGGGAGGATGAATGAGCAGTTCTTC.

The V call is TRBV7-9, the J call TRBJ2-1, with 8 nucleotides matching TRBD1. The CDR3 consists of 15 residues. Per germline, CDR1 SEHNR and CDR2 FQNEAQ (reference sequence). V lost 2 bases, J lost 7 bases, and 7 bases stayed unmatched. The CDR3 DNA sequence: TGTGCCAGCAGCTTATATGGGACAGGAGCTAATGAGCAGTTCTTC. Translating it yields CASSLYGTGANEQFF.

The CDR3 spells CASRGSKAGSDEQYF. Written as DNA, the CDR3 is TGCGCCAGCAGGGGGTCAAAAGCGGGGAGCGACGAGCAGTACTTC. The V call is TRBV4-1, the J call TRBJ2-7, with 7 bases lining up with TRBD2. Germline CDR1 reads MGHRA; CDR2 reads YSYEKL. V shed 6 bases and J 5 bases; nucleotides not matched to a gene: 13. This CDR3 is built from 15 residues.

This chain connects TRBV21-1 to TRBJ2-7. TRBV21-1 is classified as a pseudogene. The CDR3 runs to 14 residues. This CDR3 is CASSYPRYTYEQYF. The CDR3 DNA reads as TGTGCCAGCAGTTACCCCAGATACACCTACGAGCAGTACTTC.

The CDR3 DNA reads as TGTGCCAGCATCGAAGGGGAGACCCAGTACTTC. Its protein is CASIEGETQYF. This chain uses TRBV2 with TRBJ2-5, with D unresolved. Trimming shortened V by 7 bases and J by 5 bases, and 8 bases separated the two germline ends. Germline V gives CDR1 SNHLY, CDR2 FYNNEI. The CDR3 runs 11 residues.

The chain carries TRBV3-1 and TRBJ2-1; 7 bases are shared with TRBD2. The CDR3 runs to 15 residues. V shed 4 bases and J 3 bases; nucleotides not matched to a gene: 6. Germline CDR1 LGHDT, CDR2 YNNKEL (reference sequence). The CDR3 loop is CASSPSGLGYNEQFF. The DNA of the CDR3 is TGTGCCAGCAGCCCGTCCGGACTAGGCTACAATGAGCAGTTCTTC.

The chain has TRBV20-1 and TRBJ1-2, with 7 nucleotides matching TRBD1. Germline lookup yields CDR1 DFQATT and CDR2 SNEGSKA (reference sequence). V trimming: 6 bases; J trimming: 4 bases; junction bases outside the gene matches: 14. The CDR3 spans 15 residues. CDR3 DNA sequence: TGCAGTGCGACGCGAGCTACAGGGGCCGGCTATGGCTACACCTTC. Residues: CSATRATGAGYGYTF.

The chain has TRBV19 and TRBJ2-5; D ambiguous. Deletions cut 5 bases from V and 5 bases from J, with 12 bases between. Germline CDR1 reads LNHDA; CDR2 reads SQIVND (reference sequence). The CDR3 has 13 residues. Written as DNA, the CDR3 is TGTGCCAGTAGTGACCAAGCTTCGGAGACCCAGTACTTC. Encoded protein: CASSDQASETQYF.

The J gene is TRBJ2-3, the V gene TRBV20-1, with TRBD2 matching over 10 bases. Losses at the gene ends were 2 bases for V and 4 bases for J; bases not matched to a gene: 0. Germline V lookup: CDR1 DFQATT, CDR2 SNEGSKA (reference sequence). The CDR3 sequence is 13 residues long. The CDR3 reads CSARLAGADTQYF. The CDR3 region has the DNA TGCAGTGCTAGACTAGCGGGGGCAGATACGCAGTATTTT.

The CDR3 DNA reads as TGTGCCTGGAGTGTGGGGGGATACCAAGAGACCCAGTACTTC. The encoded protein is CAWSVGGYQETQYF. The chain recombines TRBV30 with TRBJ2-5; possible D gene TRBD2, 6 bases. The CDR3 has 14 amino acids. Germline V lookup: CDR1 GTSNPN, CDR2 SVGIG (reference sequence). V lost 0 bases and J lost 0, with 8 bases in between.

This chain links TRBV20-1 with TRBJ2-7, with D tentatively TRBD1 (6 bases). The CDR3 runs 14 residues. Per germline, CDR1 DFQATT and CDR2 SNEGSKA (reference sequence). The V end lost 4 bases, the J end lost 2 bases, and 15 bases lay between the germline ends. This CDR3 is CSANPDRQTYEQYF. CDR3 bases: TGCAGTGCTAATCCCGACAGGCAGACCTACGAGCAGTACTTC.

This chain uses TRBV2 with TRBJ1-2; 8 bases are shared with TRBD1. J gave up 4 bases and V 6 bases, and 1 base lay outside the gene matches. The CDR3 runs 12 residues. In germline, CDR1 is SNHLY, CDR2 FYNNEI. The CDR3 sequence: CASSTGGYGYTF. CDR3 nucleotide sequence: TGTGCCAGCAGCACAGGGGGCTATGGCTACACCTTC.

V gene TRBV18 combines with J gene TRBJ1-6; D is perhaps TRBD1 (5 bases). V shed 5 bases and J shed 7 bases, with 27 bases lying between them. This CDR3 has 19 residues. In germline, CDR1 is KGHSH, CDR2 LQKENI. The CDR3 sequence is CASSTTVGTPSSVNSPLHF. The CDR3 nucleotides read TGTGCCAGCTCAACCACCGTGGGGACGCCCTCCTCGGTGAATTCACCCCTCCACTTT.

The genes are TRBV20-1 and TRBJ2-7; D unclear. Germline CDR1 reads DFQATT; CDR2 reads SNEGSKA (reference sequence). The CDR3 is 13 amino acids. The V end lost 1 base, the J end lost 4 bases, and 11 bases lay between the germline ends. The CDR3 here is CSARGKRLYEQYF. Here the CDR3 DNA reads TGCAGTGCTAGAGGAAAAAGACTTTACGAGCAGTACTTC.

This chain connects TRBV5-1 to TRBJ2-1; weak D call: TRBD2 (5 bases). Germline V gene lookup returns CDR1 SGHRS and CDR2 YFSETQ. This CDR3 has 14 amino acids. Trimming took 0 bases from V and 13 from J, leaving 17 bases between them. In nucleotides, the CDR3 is TGCGCCAGCAGCTTGGGTGAGGGAGCGTCAAACCAGTTCTTC. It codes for CASSLGEGASNQFF.